This TCR beta chain was identified during a study of shared clonotypes between healthy human individuals. Healthy HIV-negative adults without recent acute infections or vaccinations served as donors. Genomic DNA belonging to each subset was distributed in equal measure over several immunoSEQ plates. Sequenced by immunoSEQ multiplex PCR; TCRdb stores in-frame clones only, minus some. Of 950,000 to 1,100,000 clones listed, roughly 80% are singletons. Germline-derived CDR1 and CDR2 are MGHDK and SYGVNS. CDR3 length: 13 residues. This clone was seen only once. Sequencing was done on a sample of memory CD4+ T cells sorted from blood. Subset meaning: CD45RA-negative fraction. The receptor was derived from a man between 18 and 35 years old in good health. V is TRBV25-1 and J is TRBJ2-5; weak D call: TRBD2 (5 bases). The last part of the DNA fits TRBJ2-7 better; the J call may be wrong. CDR3 sequence reads: CASTRGINYEQYF. The CDR3 DNA sequence: TGTGCCAGCACAAGAGGGATAAACTACGAGCAGTACTTC.